This T cell receptor beta chain emerged from a study of T cells in Graves' hyperthyroidism and ophthalmopathy. Regions amplified from RNA transcripts were the TCR beta CDR3 regions. TCR CDR3 regions were first amplified by RT-PCR with HTBI primers. TCRdb reprocessed the multiplex PCR reads with MiXCR, giving one entry per CDR3 protein. The data show roughly 570,000 distinct CDR3 sequences, with 15% to 19% seen just once and roughly 6.6% held by the top ten. This clonotype was detected a few times. The antigen is not known. Trimming left V 4 bases short and J 3 bases short, with 10 bases between. The CDR3 runs 13 residues. CDR1 and CDR2 (germline): SQVTM, ANQGSEA. Notes on the study in general: A 13 V-J signature model discriminated ophthalmopathy versus stable hyperthyroidism. Blood held most thyroid clonotypes expanded above 0.001 frequency.

It was considered stable Graves' hyperthyroidism when ophthalmopathy did not progress within 18 months. The sample consisted of blood. This TCR was sampled from a woman younger than 45 with Graves' hyperthyroidism. The chain uses TRBV29-1 and TRBJ1-5, with TRBD1 as a possible D gene (6 bases). DNA for the CDR3: TGCAGCGTTGGGGGGCAGCCCAATCAGCCCCAGCATTTT. It specifies CSVGGQPNQPQHF. Looking up the rest from reference TRBV29-1 and TRBJ1-5 gives the full variable domain: SAVISQKPSRDICQRGTSLTIQCQVDSQVTMMFWYRQQPGQSLTLIATANQGSEATYESGFVIDKFPISRPNLTFSTLTVSNMSPEDSSIYLCSVGGQPNQPQHFGDGTRLSIL.